These T cell receptor beta chains were read from a single sample in a study of human T cells and chemical hapten exposure. TCRdb analysed the 5' RACE reads with MiXCR anew, one entry per CDR3 protein. The sample has under 150,000 distinct CDR3 sequences; around a fifth are singletons. Receptor source: a human donor in good health. Both conserved end residues are part of each CDR3. A D gene is named only where the DNA matches it firmly. Clone size is not always given. Where it is, it says once, few, many or a class for expanded clones.

abundance: .; j_gene: TRBJ1-2; d_gene: TRBD1; v_gene: TRBV7-3; CDR3aa: CASSSNRGDGYTF; CDR3nt: TGTGCCAGCAGCTCCAACAGGGGGGATGGCTACACCTTC
abundance: .; j_gene: TRBJ1-1; d_gene: .; v_gene: TRBV29-1; CDR3aa: CSVAEPPNTEAFF; CDR3nt: TGCAGCGTTGCCGAACCTCCGAACACTGAAGCTTTCTTT
abundance: .; j_gene: TRBJ2-1; d_gene: TRBD2; v_gene: TRBV19; CDR3aa: CASSIGRREEQFF; CDR3nt: TGTGCCAGTAGTATAGGGAGGCGGGAGGAGCAGTTCTTC
abundance: few; j_gene: TRBJ2-3; d_gene: .; v_gene: TRBV7-9; CDR3aa: CASSPDQGRGTNTQYF; CDR3nt: TGTGCCAGCAGCCCTGATCAGGGTCGGGGCACAAATACGCAGTATTTT
abundance: few; j_gene: TRBJ2-3; d_gene: TRBD1; v_gene: TRBV27; CDR3aa: CASRGYGQGRDTQYF; CDR3nt: TGTGCCAGCAGGGGGTACGGACAGGGAAGAGATACGCAGTATTTT
abundance: .; j_gene: TRBJ1-5; d_gene: .; v_gene: TRBV2; CDR3aa: CASSPDRYSNQPQHF; CDR3nt: TGTGCCAGCAGCCCCGACAGATATAGCAATCAGCCCCAGCATTTT
abundance: few; j_gene: TRBJ2-1; d_gene: .; v_gene: TRBV4-1; CDR3aa: CASSQPRGGKIYNEQFF; CDR3nt: TGCGCCAGCAGCCAACCACGGGGCGGGAAGATTTACAATGAGCAGTTCTTC
abundance: few; j_gene: TRBJ2-1; d_gene: TRBD2; v_gene: TRBV15; CDR3aa: CATSSVGLAGERAQFF; CDR3nt: TGTGCCACCAGCAGCGTCGGACTAGCGGGAGAGAGGGCGCAGTTCTTC
abundance: many; j_gene: TRBJ1-5; d_gene: .; v_gene: TRBV18; CDR3aa: CASSGGMGSQPQHF; CDR3nt: TGTGCCAGCTCAGGTGGGATGGGGTCTCAGCCCCAGCATTTT
abundance: few; j_gene: TRBJ2-7; d_gene: TRBD1; v_gene: TRBV5-5; CDR3aa: CASSLPDRGTYEQYF; CDR3nt: TGTGCCAGCAGCTTGCCGGACAGGGGCACCTACGAGCAGTACTTC
abundance: few; j_gene: TRBJ1-1; d_gene: .; v_gene: TRBV7-9; CDR3aa: CASTALQTEAFF; CDR3nt: TGTGCCAGCACCGCTCTCCAGACTGAAGCTTTCTTT
abundance: .; j_gene: TRBJ1-1; d_gene: .; v_gene: TRBV2; CDR3aa: CASSARAEVYVAFF; CDR3nt: TGTGCCAGCAGTGCCAGGGCCGAGGTTTACGTAGCTTTCTTT
abundance: few; j_gene: TRBJ2-7; d_gene: .; v_gene: TRBV15; CDR3aa: CATSREGRMGEQYF; CDR3nt: TGTGCCACCAGCAGAGAGGGTAGAATGGGCGAGCAGTACTTC
abundance: .; j_gene: TRBJ2-5; d_gene: TRBD2; v_gene: TRBV7-3; CDR3aa: CASSPTGGHETQYF; CDR3nt: TGTGCCAGCTCTCCGACGGGAGGTCACGAGACCCAGTACTTC
abundance: .; j_gene: TRBJ1-1; d_gene: TRBD1; v_gene: TRBV28; CDR3aa: CASSSSQGAVNTEAFF; CDR3nt: TGTGCCAGCAGTTCCTCGCAGGGGGCGGTGAACACTGAAGCTTTCTTT
abundance: few; j_gene: TRBJ1-4; d_gene: .; v_gene: TRBV18; CDR3aa: CASSPGGLELFF; CDR3nt: TGTGCCAGCTCACCAGGGGGTTTGGAACTGTTTTTT
abundance: .; j_gene: TRBJ2-5; d_gene: .; v_gene: TRBV5-6; CDR3aa: CASSLLWSAPPKETQYF; CDR3nt: TGTGCCAGCAGCTTGCTTTGGAGCGCGCCGCCTAAAGAGACCCAGTACTTC
abundance: .; j_gene: TRBJ1-2; d_gene: TRBD1; v_gene: TRBV7-9; CDR3aa: CASSQGQGVAYGYTF; CDR3nt: TGTGCCAGCAGCCAGGGACAGGGGGTGGCCTATGGCTACACCTTC
abundance: few; j_gene: TRBJ1-1; d_gene: .; v_gene: TRBV13; CDR3aa: CASSPGGKNTEAFF; CDR3nt: TGTGCCAGCAGCCCCGGGGGAAAGAACACTGAAGCTTTCTTT
abundance: .; j_gene: TRBJ1-5; d_gene: .; v_gene: TRBV28; CDR3aa: CASNEARRYQPQHF; CDR3nt: TGTGCCAGCAATGAAGCTCGGAGGTATCAGCCCCAGCATTTT
abundance: .; j_gene: TRBJ2-1; d_gene: TRBD2; v_gene: TRBV6-5; CDR3aa: CATGLAGGNEQFF; CDR3nt: TGTGCCACCGGACTAGCGGGAGGCAATGAGCAGTTCTTC
abundance: few; j_gene: TRBJ1-5; d_gene: TRBD1; v_gene: TRBV6-1; CDR3aa: CASSEIRQGAGSPQHF; CDR3nt: TGTGCCAGCAGTGAAATAAGGCAGGGGGCCGGGTCGCCCCAGCATTTT
abundance: few; j_gene: TRBJ1-1; d_gene: .; v_gene: TRBV27; CDR3aa: CASSSDLVTEAFF; CDR3nt: TGTGCCAGCAGTTCGGACTTGGTCACTGAAGCTTTCTTT
abundance: few; j_gene: TRBJ2-1; d_gene: .; v_gene: TRBV6-2/TRBV6-3; CDR3aa: CASSSLSVGWGGNEQFF; CDR3nt: TGTGCCAGCAGTTCCCTTTCAGTGGGATGGGGTGGCAATGAGCAGTTCTTC
abundance: .; j_gene: TRBJ2-1; d_gene: .; v_gene: TRBV6-5; CDR3aa: CASSYSRKVAKALFF; CDR3nt: TGTGCCAGCAGTTACTCGAGGAAGGTTGCGAAAGCATTGTTCTTC
abundance: few; j_gene: TRBJ2-3; d_gene: TRBD2; v_gene: TRBV14; CDR3aa: CASSQRRLALYTDTQYF; CDR3nt: TGTGCCAGCAGCCAACGAAGACTAGCGCTTTACACAGATACGCAGTATTTT
abundance: .; j_gene: TRBJ2-7; d_gene: .; v_gene: TRBV20-1; CDR3aa: CSAREKRRGFSNEQYF; CDR3nt: TGCAGTGCTAGAGAGAAGAGGAGGGGGTTTTCCAACGAGCAGTACTTC
abundance: .; j_gene: TRBJ2-1; d_gene: .; v_gene: TRBV30; CDR3aa: CAYPRGSSYNEQFF; CDR3nt: TGTGCCTATCCACGGGGGAGCTCCTACAATGAGCAGTTCTTC
abundance: few; j_gene: TRBJ2-2; d_gene: TRBD1; v_gene: TRBV24-1; CDR3aa: CATGTGGITGELFF; CDR3nt: TGTGCCACCGGGACAGGAGGTATCACCGGGGAGCTGTTTTTT
abundance: .; j_gene: TRBJ2-7; d_gene: TRBD2; v_gene: TRBV5-1; CDR3aa: CASSLQRDYEQYF; CDR3nt: TGCGCCAGCAGCTTACAGCGGGACTACGAGCAGTACTTC
abundance: .; j_gene: TRBJ2-6; d_gene: .; v_gene: TRBV10-3; CDR3aa: CASGVLTGANVLTF; CDR3nt: TGTGCCTCGGGGGTCCTTACTGGGGCCAACGTCCTGACTTTC
abundance: .; j_gene: TRBJ2-1; d_gene: TRBD2; v_gene: TRBV7-2; CDR3aa: CASSVSGSLHNEQFF; CDR3nt: TGTGCCAGCAGCGTTAGCGGGAGTTTGCACAATGAGCAGTTCTTC
abundance: few; j_gene: TRBJ2-7; d_gene: .; v_gene: TRBV18; CDR3aa: CASSPGQKYEQYF; CDR3nt: TGTGCCAGCTCACCAGGACAGAAGTACGAGCAGTACTTC
abundance: .; j_gene: TRBJ1-2; d_gene: .; v_gene: TRBV30; CDR3aa: CAWHNRVYSYGYTF; CDR3nt: TGTGCCTGGCACAACAGGGTATACAGCTATGGCTACACCTTC
abundance: few; j_gene: TRBJ2-7; d_gene: TRBD1; v_gene: TRBV9; CDR3aa: CASSPGQAVFYEQYF; CDR3nt: TGTGCCAGCAGCCCCGGACAGGCCGTCTTCTACGAGCAGTACTTC
abundance: many; j_gene: TRBJ1-5; d_gene: .; v_gene: TRBV12-3/TRBV12-4; CDR3aa: CASSLARSGVNNQPQHF; CDR3nt: TGTGCCAGCAGTTTAGCGCGTTCAGGGGTCAACAATCAGCCCCAGCATTTT
abundance: many; j_gene: TRBJ1-5; d_gene: .; v_gene: TRBV3-1; CDR3aa: CASSQGGNQPQHF; CDR3nt: TGTGCCAGCAGCCAAGGGGGCAATCAGCCCCAGCATTTT
abundance: .; j_gene: TRBJ2-5; d_gene: .; v_gene: TRBV20-1; CDR3aa: CSVPRSYRETQYF; CDR3nt: TGCAGTGTTCCCCGGTCCTACCGAGAGACCCAGTACTTC
abundance: once; j_gene: TRBJ1-5; d_gene: .; v_gene: TRBV7-2; CDR3aa: CASNLSPGSNQPQHF; CDR3nt: TGTGCCAGTAATCTCTCCCCGGGAAGCAATCAGCCCCAGCATTTT
abundance: few; j_gene: TRBJ2-4; d_gene: .; v_gene: TRBV11-2; CDR3aa: CASSSRGKTLAKNIQYF; CDR3nt: TGTGCCAGCAGTTCACGGGGCAAGACCCTAGCCAAAAACATTCAGTACTTC